The 8 T cell receptor beta chains in this list originate from one sample, sequenced in a study of monozygotic twins with inflammatory bowel disease. TCRdb reworked the 5' RACE reads into one entry per CDR3 protein, no DNA. The sample includes about 450,000 distinct CDR3 sequences. Sequenced sample: blood. The receptor source for this set is a human donor with ulcerative colitis or Crohn's disease, or a healthy co-twin of an affected twin (not recorded which).

The chain couples TRBV12-3 or TRBV12-4 to TRBJ2-1; TCRdb's D call of TRBD2 is untestable without DNA. This CDR3 spans 16 amino acids. CDR3 region: CASSSGTSGRYNEQFF.

This chain connects TRBV7-9 to TRBJ1-2; TCRdb's D call of TRBD1 is untestable without DNA. Germline-derived CDR1 and CDR2 are SEHNR and FQNEAQ (reference sequence). This CDR3 is built from 12 residues. The CDR3: CASRPGDYGYTF.

The chain links TRBV5-1 to TRBJ1-5. The CDR3 length is 20 residues. The V gene's germline CDR1 is SGHRS and CDR2 YFSETQ. CDR3 in amino acids: CASSLAGGPLAPRSNQPQHF.

V gene TRBV6-4 combines with J gene TRBJ2-1; TCRdb returns TRBD2, unconfirmable since there is no DNA. The V gene's germline CDR1 is MRHNA and CDR2 SNTAGT. This CDR3 contains 15 residues. This CDR3 reads CASSNSGSGYNEQFF.

The CDR3 is CASRKVITAGELFF. This chain connects TRBV6-1 to TRBJ2-2. The CDR3 length is 14 residues. Per germline, CDR1 MNHNS and CDR2 SASEGT.

V is TRBV30 and J is TRBJ1-2; TCRdb proposes TRBD1, but this gene call is untestable without DNA. The germline gives CDR1 GTSNPN, CDR2 SVGIG (reference sequence). The CDR3 is 16 amino acids. The CDR3 sequence: CAWRALRTGENYGYTF.

J is TRBJ2-3 and V is TRBV27; TCRdb calls TRBD1, which cannot be checked without DNA. CDR1 MNHEY and CDR2 SMNVEV come from the germline V gene (reference sequence). The CDR3 loop spans 15 amino acids. The CDR3 is CASSSAGRPTDTQYF.

The rearrangement links TRBV11-2 to TRBJ1-2; absent DNA, TCRdb's TRBD1 call cannot be checked. The CDR3 extends over 11 amino acids. Germline CDR1 SGHAT, CDR2 FQNNGV. CDR3: CASSPGPGYTF.